This entry lists 28 T cell receptor beta chains sequenced from one sample in a study of blood T cell repertoires in COVID-19. Generated by immunoSEQ multiplex PCR, the TCRdb table keeps only in-frame clones and is missing some. Of some 150,000 clones in the sample, 88% were seen once. The material sequenced was peripheral blood. The receptors were sampled from a human donor in a cohort sampled during active COVID-19.

The V call is TRBV18, the J call TRBJ2-6; a weak D match, TRBD1 (5 bases). CDR1 and CDR2 from the germline V gene are KGHSH and LQKENI. The CDR3 is 19 residues long. V gave up 6 bases and J gave up 0 bases, with 21 bases separating them. For the CDR3, the DNA is TGTGCCAGCTCCCACCAGGGCGTATCACGGATCTCTGGGGCCAACGTCCTGACTTTC. This translates into CASSHQGVSRISGANVLTF.

J is TRBJ1-6 and V is TRBV18; D gene unclear. This CDR3 region has 13 residues. The germline CDR1 and CDR2 sequences are KGHSH and LQKENI. Trimming cost V 3 bases and J 6 bases, with 6 bases left between them. The DNA of the CDR3 is TGTGCCAGCTCACCGGCCAGTAATTCACCCCTCCACTTT. Translated: CASSPASNSPLHF. Combining the CDR3 with reference TRBV18 and TRBJ1-6 gives the whole variable domain NAGVMQNPRHLVRRRGQEARLRCSPMKGHSHVYWYRQLPEEGLKFMVYLQKENIIDESGMPKERFSAEFPKEGPSILRIQQVVRGDSAAYFCASSPASNSPLHFGNGTRLTVT.

This chain uses TRBV19 with TRBJ1-5; TRBD1 might be the D (5 bases). Germline loops: CDR1 LNHDA, CDR2 SQIVND (reference sequence). Trimming removed 2 bases from V and 6 bases from J, with 8 bases in between. The CDR3 has 13 residues. DNA for the CDR3: TGTGCCAGTAGTATAAAAGACAGTCAGCCCCAGCATTTT. Its protein is CASSIKDSQPQHF.

In this sample, this clone turned up a few times. The chain links TRBV9 to TRBJ2-7, with 8 positions matching TRBD2. This CDR3 spans 15 amino acids. Germline loops: CDR1 SGDLS, CDR2 YYNGEE. After removal of 4 bases from V and 0 bases from J, the junction contained 6 bases not matched to a gene. The CDR3 sequence is CASSTRSGSSYEQYF. In DNA form, the CDR3 reads TGTGCCAGCAGCACACGAAGCGGGAGCTCCTACGAGCAGTACTTC.

V usage is TRBV28 and J usage is TRBJ2-3, with 7 bases identical to TRBD2. Germline V gene data show CDR1 as MDHEN and CDR2 as SYDVKM. This CDR3 has 14 amino acids. J gave up 5 bases and V 5 bases, and 7 bases lay outside the gene matches. CDR3 nucleotide sequence: TGTGCCAGCAGTCTGGGGACTACTAGAGATACGCAGTATTTT. Translated: CASSLGTTRDTQYF.

This clone occurred many times. The rearrangement joins TRBV29-1 to TRBJ1-1; D may be TRBD1 (5 bases). The CDR3 length is 14 residues. The germline V and J ends were trimmed by 4 bases and 5 bases, with 17 bases remaining between them. Germline V lookup: CDR1 SQVTM, CDR2 ANQGSEA. The CDR3 nucleotides read TGCAGCGTTGCTTCGGGGGGAGCGACGACTGAAGCTTTCTTT. Translating gives CSVASGGATTEAFF.

V is TRBV7-3 and J is TRBJ2-1, with 7 nucleotides matching TRBD2. This CDR3 is 15 amino acids long. Germline trimming cut 3 bases from V and 2 bases from J; bases unmatched to any gene: 4. CDR1 and CDR2 (germline): SGHTA, FQGTGA. The CDR3: CASSFPGTTYNEQFF. In DNA, the CDR3 is TGTGCCAGCAGCTTCCCCGGGACTACCTACAATGAGCAGTTCTTC.

This chain uses TRBV7-2 with TRBJ2-1, with TRBD2 matching 11 bases. The junction had 4 bases not matched to a gene; V was cut back by 6 bases and J by 6 bases. Germline CDR1 is SGHTA and CDR2 is FQGNSA. The CDR3 has 14 residues. This CDR3 is CASSSGGAGNEQFF. The CDR3 DNA reads as TGTGCCAGCAGTAGCGGGGGGGCGGGCAATGAGCAGTTCTTC.

This chain links TRBV27 with TRBJ2-5; D is unresolved. Germline values: CDR1 MNHEY, CDR2 SMNVEV (reference sequence). V lost 4 bases and J lost 2, with 14 bases in between. The CDR3 spans 15 residues. CDR3 amino acids: CASSSPQQMQETQYF. In DNA, the CDR3 is TGTGCCAGCAGTTCACCCCAACAAATGCAAGAGACCCAGTACTTC.

The V gene is TRBV6-2 or TRBV6-3, the J gene TRBJ2-1; 9 nucleotides match TRBD2. Germline CDR1 MNHEY, CDR2 SVGEGT. Trimming took 5 bases from V and 8 from J; bases not matched to a gene: 13. The length of the CDR3 is 16 residues. CDR3: CASSLAGTGPKDEQFF. The DNA of the CDR3 is TGTGCCAGCAGTCTAGCGGGAACGGGTCCTAAGGATGAGCAGTTCTTC.

This chain uses TRBV5-4 with TRBJ1-4, with 11 bases lining up with TRBD1. CDR1 and CDR2 from the germline V gene are SGHNT and YYREEE (reference sequence). Trimming at V came to 3 bases and at J to 8 bases, leaving 6 bases not matched to a gene. This CDR3 has 15 residues. The CDR3, as DNA: TGTGCCAGCAGCTCGGTAGGACAGGGGGCCGAAAAACTGTTTTTT. Protein: CASSSVGQGAEKLFF.

The chain combines TRBV5-4 with TRBJ2-7, with unresolved D. CDR3 length equals 15 residues. V was trimmed by 0 bases and J by 2 bases, leaving 12 bases between them. Germline V gene data show CDR1 as SGHNT and CDR2 as YYREEE (reference sequence). The CDR3, as DNA: TGTGCCAGCAGCTTGGGTGACACCCCCACCTACGAGCAGTACTTC. It translates to CASSLGDTPTYEQYF.

This chain links TRBV28 with TRBJ2-1; perhaps TRBD2 as D (6 bases). The germline CDR1 and CDR2 sequences are MDHEN and SYDVKM. V shed 2 bases and J shed 3 bases, with 14 bases lying between them. The CDR3 sequence is 16 residues long. The CDR3 sequence is CASSLAGTAFYNEQFF. In DNA, the CDR3 is TGTGCCAGCAGTTTAGCGGGGACCGCCTTCTACAATGAGCAGTTCTTC.

The chain recombines TRBV5-3 with TRBJ1-5; TRBD1 matches 7 bases. TRBV5-3 is flagged as an ORF with uncertain function. There are 14 residues in the CDR3. Trimming removed 4 bases from V and 10 bases from J; junction bases left unmatched: 11. In DNA form, the CDR3 reads TGTGCCAGAAGCCCCCGGGGACAGCAATTTCCCCAGCATTTT. Its protein is CARSPRGQQFPQHF.

Comments on this clone: Germline and junction disagree at one end, which may indicate a read error. The genes are TRBV29-1 and TRBJ1-1; no reliable D call. CDR1 is SQVTM and CDR2 is ANQGSEA in the germline V gene. This CDR3 is built from 10 residues. The CDR3 nucleotides read TGCAGCGTTAAAGACGCTGAAGCTTTCTTT. It specifies CSVKDAEAFF.

The chain combines TRBV29-1 with TRBJ1-2, with 7 positions matching TRBD1. This CDR3 is built from 12 residues. Per germline, CDR1 SQVTM and CDR2 ANQGSEA. Trimming removed 5 bases from V and 8 bases from J; junction bases left unmatched: 8. The CDR3 loop reads CSVRKTGEGYTF. CDR3 bases: TGCAGCGTTAGAAAAACAGGGGAAGGCTACACCTTC.

This chain joins TRBV5-4 and TRBJ2-1; 8 nucleotides align to TRBD2. V shed 4 bases, J shed 4 bases, and the junction held 7 bases outside the gene matches. CDR1 is SGHNT and CDR2 is YYREEE in the germline V gene (reference sequence). The CDR3 is 15 residues long. The CDR3 DNA reads TGTGCCAGCAGCCGCACTAGCGGAGTATACAATGAGCAGTTCTTC. Amino acid sequence: CASSRTSGVYNEQFF. The entire variable domain, with the rest obtained from reference TRBV5-4 and TRBJ2-1, is as follows: ETGVTQSPTHLIKTRGQQVTLRCSSQSGHNTVSWYQQALGQGPQFIFQYYREEENGRGNFPPRFSGLQFPNYSSELNVNALELDDSALYLCASSRTSGVYNEQFFGPGTRLTVL.

V is TRBV20-1 and J is TRBJ2-2; 13 bases are a match to TRBD2. CDR1 is DFQATT and CDR2 is SNEGSKA in the germline V gene (reference sequence). The J segment lost 0 bases and the V segment lost 3 bases, leaving 4 bases of the junction unmatched. The CDR3 runs to 17 residues. CDR3 in amino acids: CSASGLAGAANTGELFF. Here the CDR3 DNA reads TGCAGTGCTAGTGGACTAGCGGGGGCCGCGAACACCGGGGAGCTGTTTTTT.

The chain couples TRBV6-1 to TRBJ2-5; 7 bases match TRBD2. The CDR3 sequence is 16 residues long. CDR1 and CDR2 from the germline V gene are MNHNS and SASEGT. The V segment lost 3 bases and the J segment 4 bases; nucleotides outside the gene matches: 11. The CDR3 here is CASSDRLARGRETQYF. CDR3 DNA sequence: TGTGCCAGCAGTGATCGACTAGCTCGAGGGCGAGAGACCCAGTACTTC.

The rearrangement uses TRBV9 and TRBJ2-6; TRBD1 is a possible D gene (5 bases). The length of the CDR3 is 18 residues. V shed 10 bases and J shed 0 bases, with 23 bases lying between them. Germline CDR1 and CDR2: SGDLS and YYNGEE. The CDR3 sequence: CAYPPRDSSSSGANVLTF. The CDR3 region has the DNA TGTGCCTACCCCCCTCGTGACAGCTCCTCCTCTGGGGCCAACGTCCTGACTTTC. The variable domain in full, with the rest retrieved from reference TRBV9 and TRBJ2-6, is DSGVTQTPKHLITATGQRVTLRCSPRSGDLSVYWYQQSLDQGLQFLIQYYNGEERAKGNILERFSAQQFPDLHSELNLSSLELGDSALYFCAYPPRDSSSSGANVLTFGAGSRLTVL.

The CDR3 is CASSSTLHQYQETQYF. The DNA for the CDR3 is TGTGCCAGCAGCTCGACTTTACATCAGTACCAAGAGACCCAGTACTTC. The chain carries TRBV7-9 and TRBJ2-5; the D is unclear. The CDR3 has 16 residues. Trimming removed 4 bases from V and 0 bases from J, with 15 bases in between. Germline CDR1 reads SEHNR; CDR2 reads FQNEAQ (reference sequence). The full variable domain, in which reference TRBV7-9 and TRBJ2-5 provide the parts outside the CDR3, is DTGVSQNPRHKITKRGQNVTFRCDPISEHNRLYWYRQTLGQGPEFLTYFQNEAQLEKSRLLSDRFSAERPKGSFSTLEIQRTEQGDSAMYLCASSSTLHQYQETQYFGPGTRLLVL.

The gene calls are TRBV7-2 and TRBJ2-3, with 7 positions matching TRBD1. Per germline, CDR1 SGHTA and CDR2 FQGNSA. This CDR3 is 16 amino acids long. Germline trimming cut 5 bases from V and 8 bases from J; bases unmatched to any gene: 16. CDR3 loop: CASSRTPGQPSGTQYF. The DNA for the CDR3 is TGTGCCAGCAGCCGGACACCGGGACAGCCCTCGGGTACGCAGTATTTT.

The chain has TRBV4-3 and TRBJ1-3, with a tentative D call TRBD1 (5 bases). CDR1 LGHNA and CDR2 YSLEER come from the germline V gene. V lost 0 bases and J 1 base, leaving 13 bases between the germline ends. The CDR3 has 17 amino acids. The CDR3 protein is CASSQDLGLVSGNTIYF. The CDR3, as DNA: TGCGCCAGCAGCCAAGACTTGGGGCTGGTGTCTGGAAACACCATATATTTT.

The rearrangement joins TRBV4-3 to TRBJ2-1; 13 nucleotides agree with TRBD2. Germline V CDR1 and CDR2: LGHNA, YSLEER. Trimming removed 6 bases from V and 9 bases from J; junction bases left unmatched: 11. The CDR3 totals 16 residues. The CDR3 region is CASREIGTSGAGEQFF. CDR3 sequence (DNA): TGCGCCAGCAGGGAGATAGGGACTAGCGGGGCGGGTGAGCAGTTCTTC.

This chain links TRBV19 with TRBJ1-6, with TRBD1 matching 8 bases. The CDR3 is made up of 14 amino acids. The V gene's germline CDR1 is LNHDA and CDR2 SQIVND (reference sequence). The junction had 3 bases not matched to a gene; V was cut back by 6 bases and J by 5 bases. CDR3 protein: CASRRQGNNSPLHF. The CDR3 DNA reads TGTGCCAGTAGAAGACAGGGGAATAATTCACCCCTCCACTTT.

This chain uses TRBV28 with TRBJ1-6; the match to TRBD1 covers 7 bases. Germline CDR1 is MDHEN and CDR2 is SYDVKM. V lost 1 base and J lost 7; bases outside the gene matches: 1. The CDR3 has 14 residues. This CDR3 is CASSLSDRNSPLHF. The CDR3 DNA sequence: TGTGCCAGCAGTTTATCGGACAGGAATTCACCCCTCCACTTT.

The V and J genes are TRBV20-1 and TRBJ2-7; D is unclear. The V end was cut by 7 bases, the J end by 2 bases, with 9 bases between. From germline, CDR1 is DFQATT and CDR2 SNEGSKA (reference sequence). The length of the CDR3 is 11 residues. In DNA form, the CDR3 reads TGCAGTGGGTGGGCAGCCTACGAGCAGTACTTC. This encodes CSGWAAYEQYF.

The chain recombines TRBV27 with TRBJ2-7; D is ambiguous. Trimming shortened V by 0 bases and J by 0 bases, and 9 bases separated the two germline ends. The CDR3 sequence is 15 residues long. The V gene's germline CDR1 is MNHEY and CDR2 SMNVEV (reference sequence). The CDR3 sequence is CASSLSGVYSYEQYF. The CDR3 DNA reads TGTGCCAGCAGTTTATCAGGAGTGTACTCCTACGAGCAGTACTTC.